The source of this TCR beta chain is a study of cytomegalovirus exposure and HLA in healthy donors. With 60 Vbeta and 13 Jbeta primers, the PCR was carried out. Sequencing was performed with immunoSEQ multiplex PCR; in TCRdb, only in-frame clones are kept and a portion is missing. The sample lists 90,000 to 140,000 clones; 76% were seen once. Sequenced: PBMCs. This clonotype was sampled from a man aged 35-49 years in good health and CMV-seropositive.

CDR3 coding DNA: TGTGCCATCAGCCCGGCGGGCGCAGATACGCAGTATTTT. Translating gives CAISPAGADTQYF. The chain recombines TRBV10-3 with TRBJ2-3, with D perhaps matching TRBD2 (5 bases). The CDR3 is made up of 13 amino acids. Germline V CDR1 and CDR2: ENHRY, SYGVKD. Between the trimmed V and J ends, which lost 6 bases and 4 bases, there was a span of 11 bases.